Below are 7 T cell receptor beta chains sequenced from a single sample in a study. MiXCR was run by TCRdb on the 5' RACE reads, yielding one entry per CDR3 protein. The repertoire holds 55,000 to 75,000 distinct CDR3 sequences, with almost 30% as singletons. Sequencing input: tumor-infiltrating naive CD4+ T cells sorted from the breast tumor. Described subset: naive CD4+ T cells, CD4+CD45RA+CD25-. The source is a female donor with breast cancer.

In this sample, this clonotype turned up a few times. V and J are TRBV29-1 and TRBJ2-7; the match to TRBD2 covers 7 bases. The CDR3 runs to 14 residues. V shed 2 bases, J shed 6 bases, and the junction held 10 bases outside the gene matches. Germline CDR1 is SQVTM and CDR2 is ANQGSEA. The CDR3 DNA follows: TGCAGCGTTGAAAGGGTGGGAGGGCCTGTCGAGCAGTACTTC. It codes for CSVERVGGPVEQYF.

The chain uses TRBV7-2 and TRBJ2-5, with D possibly being TRBD1 or TRBD2 (6 bases each). The CDR3 loop spans 14 amino acids. V lost 8 bases, J lost 2 bases, and 15 bases lay in between. Germline-derived CDR1 and CDR2 are SGHTA and FQGNSA. This chain's CDR3 is CASSRGGQQETQYF. In DNA form, the CDR3 reads TGTGCCAGCTCCAGAGGGGGGCAACAAGAGACCCAGTACTTC.

The chain links TRBV30 to TRBJ2-1; weak D call: TRBD1 (6 bases). Germline V gene sequence: CDR1 GTSNPN, CDR2 SVGIG (reference sequence). The CDR3 loop spans 14 amino acids. Trimming removed 7 bases at V and 0 bases at J, with 13 bases between. CDR3 bases: TGTGCCTTCTCGACAGGCATCTCCTACAATGAGCAGTTCTTC. Residues: CAFSTGISYNEQFF. The full variable domain, its missing parts supplied by reference TRBV30 and TRBJ2-1, is SQTIHQWPATLVQPVGSPLSLECTVEGTSNPNLYWYRQAAGRGLQLLFYSVGIGQISSEVPQNLSASRPQDRQFILSSKKLLLSDSGFYLCAFSTGISYNEQFFGPGTRLTVL.

This clonotype was detected only a few times. DNA for the CDR3: TGCGCCAGCAGCCAAGGGGGGGTGGTAGGAAGAGCGGAGCAGTTCTTC. Translation gives CASSQGGVVGRAEQFF. The chain couples TRBV4-1 to TRBJ2-1; maybe TRBD2 (6 bases). V gave up 1 base and J gave up 10 bases, with 20 bases separating them. The CDR3 loop spans 16 amino acids. The germline V gene encodes CDR1 MGHRA and CDR2 YSYEKL.

The genes are TRBV7-2 and TRBJ1-1; D is unclear. Per the germline V gene, CDR1 is SGHTA and CDR2 is FQGNSA. Trimming shortened V by 1 base and J by 1 base, and 7 bases separated the two germline ends. The CDR3 has 14 residues. The CDR3 bases are TGTGCCAGCAGCTTAGTTCGTCAGAACACTGAAGCTTTCTTT. This codes for CASSLVRQNTEAFF. The whole variable domain, remainder taken from reference TRBV7-2 and TRBJ1-1, is GAGVSQSPSNKVTEKGKDVELRCDPISGHTALYWYRQSLGQGLEFLIYFQGNSAPDKSGLPSDRFSAERTGGSVSTLTIQRTQQEDSAVYLCASSLVRQNTEAFFGQGTRLTVV.

This clonotype was observed many times. The V and J genes are TRBV20-1 and TRBJ1-6; the match to TRBD1 covers 7 bases. V was pared by 0 bases and J by 8 bases, with 4 bases of the junction left unmatched. The CDR3 is 14 residues long. Per germline, CDR1 DFQATT and CDR2 SNEGSKA (reference sequence). The CDR3 is CSARENRGDSPLHF. The DNA for the CDR3 is TGCAGTGCTAGAGAAAACAGGGGAGATTCACCCCTCCACTTT.

This clonotype has only a few counts. This chain connects TRBV20-1 to TRBJ1-6; 7 bases map to TRBD1. Germline V gene sequence: CDR1 DFQATT, CDR2 SNEGSKA (reference sequence). The J segment lost 6 bases and the V segment lost 6 bases, leaving 11 bases of the junction unmatched. The CDR3 has 15 amino acids. CDR3 DNA sequence: TGCAGTGCCGTAGACAGGGCAACCATTAATTCACCCCTCCACTTT. As protein: CSAVDRATINSPLHF.